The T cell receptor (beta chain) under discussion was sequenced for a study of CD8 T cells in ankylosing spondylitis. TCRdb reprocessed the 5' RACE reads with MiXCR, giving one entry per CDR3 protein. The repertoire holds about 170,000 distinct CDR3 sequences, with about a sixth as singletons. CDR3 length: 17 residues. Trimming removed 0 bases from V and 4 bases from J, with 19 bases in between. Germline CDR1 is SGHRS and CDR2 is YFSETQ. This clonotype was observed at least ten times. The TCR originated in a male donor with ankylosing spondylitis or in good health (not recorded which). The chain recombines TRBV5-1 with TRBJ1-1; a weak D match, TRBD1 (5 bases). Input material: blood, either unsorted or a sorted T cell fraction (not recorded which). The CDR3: CASSLEGSSPGGTEAFF. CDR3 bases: TGCGCCAGCAGCTTGGAGGGGAGCTCACCTGGGGGCACTGAAGCTTTCTTT.